Listed here are 14 T cell receptor beta chains from one sample, sequenced in a study of blood T cell repertoires in COVID-19. Data came from immunoSEQ multiplex PCR; TCRdb stores just in-frame clones and leaves some out. The repertoire includes about 200,000 clones, 88% of them detected once, and under 2% sits in the top ten. The sequencing sample was made of peripheral blood. The receptors were sampled from a man in his late teens or twenties with active or convalescent COVID-19.

The rearrangement uses TRBV7-7 and TRBJ2-2; D remains ambiguous. The germline CDR1 and CDR2 sequences are SSHAT and FNYEAQ (reference sequence). The CDR3 consists of 14 residues. V was shortened by 1 base and J by 5 bases, with 8 bases between the two germline ends. DNA for the CDR3: TGTGCCAGCAGCTTAGACATCCAGACCGGGGAGCTGTTTTTT. Residues: CASSLDIQTGELFF.

This clone was seen more than once but under ten times. The CDR3 reads CASSQWASGGATTDTQYF. In DNA, the CDR3 is TGTGCCAGCAGCCAATGGGCTAGCGGGGGCGCTACCACAGATACGCAGTATTTT. The V gene is TRBV4-2, the J gene TRBJ2-3; 10 bases agree with TRBD2. CDR3 length: 18 residues. The germline V gene encodes CDR1 LGHNA and CDR2 YNFKEQ. V trimming: 2 bases; J trimming: 2 bases; junction bases outside the gene matches: 10.

The chain uses TRBV5-1 and TRBJ2-3, with 7 positions matching TRBD1. CDR1 and CDR2 from the germline V gene are SGHRS and YFSETQ. The CDR3 consists of 14 residues. Unmatched junction bases numbered 2, after V lost 0 bases and J lost 4 bases. This CDR3 is CASSLGQGADTQYF. CDR3 nucleotide sequence: TGCGCCAGCAGCTTGGGACAGGGTGCAGATACGCAGTATTTT.

J is TRBJ1-4 and V is TRBV18, with D possibly matching TRBD1 (5 bases). This CDR3 is built from 14 residues. Between the trimmed V and J ends, which lost 5 bases and 1 base, there was a span of 8 bases. CDR1 is KGHSH, CDR2 LQKENI, per germline. This CDR3 reads CASSAGLTNEKLFF. In DNA, the CDR3 is TGTGCCAGCTCAGCAGGGTTAACTAATGAAAAACTGTTTTTT. Full variable domain (rest looked up from reference TRBV18 and TRBJ1-4): NAGVMQNPRHLVRRRGQEARLRCSPMKGHSHVYWYRQLPEEGLKFMVYLQKENIIDESGMPKERFSAEFPKEGPSILRIQQVVRGDSAAYFCASSAGLTNEKLFFGSGTQLSVL.

The J gene is TRBJ1-6, the V gene TRBV27; 7 bases align to TRBD1. The CDR3 has 15 residues. Looked up from germline, CDR1 is MNHEY and CDR2 is SMNVEV (reference sequence). The J segment lost 7 bases and the V segment lost 6 bases, leaving 9 bases of the junction unmatched. In DNA, the CDR3 is TGTGCCAGCAGCATTGTGGACAGGATGAATTCACCCCTCCACTTT. Its translation is CASSIVDRMNSPLHF.

The chain carries TRBV6-6 and TRBJ1-2, with D maybe TRBD1 (5 bases). The CDR3 length is 15 residues. V shed 2 bases and J shed 4 bases, with 14 bases lying between them. Germline V gives CDR1 MNHNY, CDR2 SVGAGI (reference sequence). The CDR3 is CASSYGHPGGYGYTF. The DNA for the CDR3 is TGTGCCAGCAGTTACGGCCACCCCGGGGGCTATGGCTACACCTTC.

The chain joins TRBV2 to TRBJ1-2; weak D call: TRBD1 (6 bases). Germline V gene sequence: CDR1 SNHLY, CDR2 FYNNEI. Trimming removed 7 bases at V and 8 bases at J, with 17 bases between. There are 13 residues in the CDR3. CDR3 sequence: CASKGEQGDGYTF. The CDR3 DNA follows: TGTGCCAGCAAGGGAGAACAGGGAGACGGCTACACCTTC.

The chain employs TRBV2 and TRBJ2-7; unclear D gene. Germline CDR1 is SNHLY and CDR2 is FYNNEI. V was pared by 6 bases and J by 1 base, with 10 bases between. This CDR3 has 13 amino acids. CDR3 residues: CASSAQVSYEQYF. CDR3 bases: TGTGCCAGCAGCGCGCAAGTTTCCTACGAGCAGTACTTC.

V and J are TRBV7-9 and TRBJ1-1; D is unresolved. CDR1 and CDR2 from the germline V gene are SEHNR and FQNEAQ (reference sequence). The CDR3 length is 14 residues. V gave up 6 bases and J gave up 7 bases, with 18 bases separating them. CDR3 in DNA: TGTGCCAGCAGACCCGGGTTTTCGGGAGTTGAAGCTTTCTTT. The encoded protein is CASRPGFSGVEAFF.

The rearrangement links TRBV29-1 to TRBJ1-2; 9 bases are a match to TRBD1. With 4 bases clipped from V and 5 bases from J, the junction kept 8 bases outside the gene matches. Germline V gene lookup returns CDR1 SQVTM and CDR2 ANQGSEA. The CDR3 is made up of 14 amino acids. CDR3 residues: CSVGPGQGLYGYTF. Here the CDR3 DNA reads TGCAGCGTTGGCCCGGGACAGGGCCTATATGGCTACACCTTC.

J is TRBJ2-7 and V is TRBV5-1; possibly TRBD2 for D (6 bases). Per germline, CDR1 SGHRS and CDR2 YFSETQ. V lost 1 base, J lost 7 bases, and 18 bases lay in between. CDR3 length: 15 amino acids. Written as DNA, the CDR3 is TGCGCCAGCAGCTTGTCAACTAGCCGCCGAGGAGAGCAGTACTTC. Residues: CASSLSTSRRGEQYF.

The CDR3 is CATSERGQRDYGYTF. The CDR3 bases are TGTGCCACCAGTGAGCGCGGACAGAGAGACTATGGCTACACCTTC. J is TRBJ1-2 and V is TRBV24-1, with D tentatively TRBD1 (6 bases). Germline CDR1 is KGHDR and CDR2 is SFDVKD. With 4 bases removed from V and 3 bases from J, the gap between germline ends came to 14 bases. The CDR3 is made up of 15 amino acids.

In this sample, this clone turned up once. The chain links TRBV6-5 to TRBJ1-6; D unclear. Germline V gene data show CDR1 as MNHEY and CDR2 as SVGAGI. The CDR3 totals 14 residues. The V gene lost 6 bases and the J gene lost 7 bases, with 13 bases spanning the gap. CDR3 loop: CASRGVVLNSPLHF. In nucleotides, the CDR3 is TGTGCCAGCAGGGGAGTTGTGTTAAATTCACCCCTCCACTTT.

The chain joins TRBV5-4 to TRBJ1-2; D is ambiguous. The CDR3 spans 13 residues. The V end was cut by 5 bases, the J end by 4 bases, with 12 bases between. CDR1 and CDR2 (germline): SGHNT, YYREEE (reference sequence). The CDR3 DNA is TGTGCCAGCAGTCCCGCTAGTTTCTATGGCTACACCTTC. It yields the protein CASSPASFYGYTF.